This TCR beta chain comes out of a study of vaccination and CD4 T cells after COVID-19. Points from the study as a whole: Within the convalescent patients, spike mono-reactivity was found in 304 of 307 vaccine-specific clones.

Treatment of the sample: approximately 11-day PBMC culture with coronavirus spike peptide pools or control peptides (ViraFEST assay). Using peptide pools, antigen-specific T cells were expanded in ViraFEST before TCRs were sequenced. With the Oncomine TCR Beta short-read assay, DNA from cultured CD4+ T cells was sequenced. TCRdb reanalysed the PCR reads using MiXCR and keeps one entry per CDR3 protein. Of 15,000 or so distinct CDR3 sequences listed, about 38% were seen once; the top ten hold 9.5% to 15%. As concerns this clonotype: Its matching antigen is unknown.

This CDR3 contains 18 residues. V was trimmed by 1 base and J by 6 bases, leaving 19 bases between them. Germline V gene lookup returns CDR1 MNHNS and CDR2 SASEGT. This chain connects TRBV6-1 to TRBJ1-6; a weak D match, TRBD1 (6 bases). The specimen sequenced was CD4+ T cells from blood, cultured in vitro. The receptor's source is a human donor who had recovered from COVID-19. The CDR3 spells CASSEVNQRGRRNSPLHF. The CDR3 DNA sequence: TGTGCCAGCAGTGAAGTAAACCAAAGGGGGAGGCGTAATTCACCCCTCCACTTT.